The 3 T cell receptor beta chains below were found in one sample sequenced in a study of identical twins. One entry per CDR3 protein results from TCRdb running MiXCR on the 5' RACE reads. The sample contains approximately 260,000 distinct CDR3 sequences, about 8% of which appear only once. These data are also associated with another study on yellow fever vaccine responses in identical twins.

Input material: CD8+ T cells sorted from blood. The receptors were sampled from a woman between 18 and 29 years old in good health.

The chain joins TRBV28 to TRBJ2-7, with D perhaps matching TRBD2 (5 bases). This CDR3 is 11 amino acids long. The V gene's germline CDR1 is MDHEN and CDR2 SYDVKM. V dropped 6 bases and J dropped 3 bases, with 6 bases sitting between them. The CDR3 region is CASRRDYEQYF. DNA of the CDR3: TGTGCCAGCAGACGGGACTACGAGCAGTACTTC.

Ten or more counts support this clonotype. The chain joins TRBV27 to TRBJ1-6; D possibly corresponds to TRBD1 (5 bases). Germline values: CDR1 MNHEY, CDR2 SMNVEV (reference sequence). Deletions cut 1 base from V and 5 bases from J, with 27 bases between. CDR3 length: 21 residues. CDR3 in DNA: TGTGCCAGCAGTTTATTTCCCCCTGACGTTGGGGGTGACGGAGATAATTCACCCCTCCACTTT. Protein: CASSLFPPDVGGDGDNSPLHF.

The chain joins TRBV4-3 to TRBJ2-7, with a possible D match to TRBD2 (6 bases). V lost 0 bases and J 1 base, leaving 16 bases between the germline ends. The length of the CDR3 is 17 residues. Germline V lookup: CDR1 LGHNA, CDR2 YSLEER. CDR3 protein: CASSQDGGGTKSYEQYF. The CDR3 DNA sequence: TGCGCCAGCAGCCAAGATGGAGGCGGGACCAAATCCTACGAGCAGTACTTC.